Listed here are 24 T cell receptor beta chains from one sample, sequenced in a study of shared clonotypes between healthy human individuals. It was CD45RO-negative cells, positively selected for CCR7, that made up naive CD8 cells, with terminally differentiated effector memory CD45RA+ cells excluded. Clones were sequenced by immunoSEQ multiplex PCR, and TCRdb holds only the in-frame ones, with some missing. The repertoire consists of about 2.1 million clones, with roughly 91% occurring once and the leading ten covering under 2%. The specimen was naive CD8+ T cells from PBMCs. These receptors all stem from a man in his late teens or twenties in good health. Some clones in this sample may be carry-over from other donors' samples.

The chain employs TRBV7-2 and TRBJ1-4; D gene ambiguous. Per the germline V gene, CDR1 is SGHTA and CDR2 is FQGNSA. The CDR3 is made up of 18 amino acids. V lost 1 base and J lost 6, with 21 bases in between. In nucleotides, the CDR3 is TGTGCCAGCAGCTTAGTCGGCATACGGGTGAGGGTCGATGAAAAACTGTTTTTT. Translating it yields CASSLVGIRVRVDEKLFF. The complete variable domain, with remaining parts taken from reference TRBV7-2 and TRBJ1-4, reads GAGVSQSPSNKVTEKGKDVELRCDPISGHTALYWYRQSLGQGLEFLIYFQGNSAPDKSGLPSDRFSAERTGGSVSTLTIQRTQQEDSAVYLCASSLVGIRVRVDEKLFFGSGTQLSVL.

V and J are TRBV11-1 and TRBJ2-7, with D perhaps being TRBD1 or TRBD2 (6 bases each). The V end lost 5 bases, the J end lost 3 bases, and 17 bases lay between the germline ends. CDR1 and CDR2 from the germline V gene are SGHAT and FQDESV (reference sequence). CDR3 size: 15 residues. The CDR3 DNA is TGTGCCAGCAGCGTGGGGGCGGGGATATACTACGAGCAGTACTTC. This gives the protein CASSVGAGIYYEQYF.

The CDR3, as DNA: TGTGCCAGTAGTACCGCTATCGTGTATAGGGATGAGCAGTTCTTC. This translates into CASSTAIVYRDEQFF. The gene calls are TRBV19 and TRBJ2-1; D is unclear. This CDR3 region has 15 residues. V lost 4 bases and J 8 bases, leaving 18 bases between the germline ends. Germline CDR1 and CDR2: LNHDA and SQIVND (reference sequence).

In DNA form, the CDR3 reads TGTGCCAGCAGCTCAGGGTCCTTCACAGATACGCAGTATTTT. Protein: CASSSGSFTDTQYF. This chain joins TRBV7-6 and TRBJ2-3, with a tentative D call TRBD1 (5 bases). Trimming took 4 bases from V and 2 from J, leaving 10 bases between them. Germline V gives CDR1 SGHVS, CDR2 FNYEAQ. The CDR3 loop spans 14 amino acids.

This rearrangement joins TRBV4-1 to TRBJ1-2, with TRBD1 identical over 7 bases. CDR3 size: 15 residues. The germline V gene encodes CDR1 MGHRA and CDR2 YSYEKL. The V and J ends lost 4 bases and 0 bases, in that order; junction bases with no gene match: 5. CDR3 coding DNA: TGCGCCAGCAGCCCCCGGGACAGATCTAACTATGGCTACACCTTC. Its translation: CASSPRDRSNYGYTF.

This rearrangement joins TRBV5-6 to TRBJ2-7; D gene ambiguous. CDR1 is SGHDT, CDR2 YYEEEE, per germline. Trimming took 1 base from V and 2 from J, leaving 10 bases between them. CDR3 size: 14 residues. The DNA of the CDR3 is TGTGCCAGCAGCTTGTCGTACGCGGCCTACGAGCAGTACTTC. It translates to CASSLSYAAYEQYF. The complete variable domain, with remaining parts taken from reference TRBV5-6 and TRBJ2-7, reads DAGVTQSPTHLIKTRGQQVTLRCSPKSGHDTVSWYQQALGQGPQFIFQYYEEEERQRGNFPDRFSGHQFPNYSSELNVNALLLGDSALYLCASSLSYAAYEQYFGPGTRLTVT.

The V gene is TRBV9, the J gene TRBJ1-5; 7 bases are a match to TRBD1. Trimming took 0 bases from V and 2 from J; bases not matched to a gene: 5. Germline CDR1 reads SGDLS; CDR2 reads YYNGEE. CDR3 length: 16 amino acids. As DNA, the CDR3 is TGTGCCAGCAGCGTAGGGGACGGACAGGGCAATCAGCCCCAGCATTTT. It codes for CASSVGDGQGNQPQHF. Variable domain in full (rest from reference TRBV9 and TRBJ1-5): DSGVTQTPKHLITATGQRVTLRCSPRSGDLSVYWYQQSLDQGLQFLIQYYNGEERAKGNILERFSAQQFPDLHSELNLSSLELGDSALYFCASSVGDGQGNQPQHFGDGTRLSIL.

DNA for the CDR3: TGTGCCAGCAGCCCTACAGGGGGTGGAACTAATGAAAAACTGTTTTTT. Amino acid sequence: CASSPTGGGTNEKLFF. The V call is TRBV13, the J call TRBJ1-4; 8 nucleotides align to TRBD1. V shed 5 bases and J 1 base; nucleotides not matched to a gene: 6. The CDR3 consists of 16 residues. Germline-derived CDR1 and CDR2 are PRHDT and FYEKMQ (reference sequence).

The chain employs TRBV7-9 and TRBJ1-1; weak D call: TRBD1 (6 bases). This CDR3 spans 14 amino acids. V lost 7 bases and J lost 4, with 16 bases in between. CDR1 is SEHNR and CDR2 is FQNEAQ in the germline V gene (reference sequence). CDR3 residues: CASIKEGVATEAFF. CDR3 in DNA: TGTGCCAGCATCAAAGAGGGGGTGGCCACTGAAGCTTTCTTT.

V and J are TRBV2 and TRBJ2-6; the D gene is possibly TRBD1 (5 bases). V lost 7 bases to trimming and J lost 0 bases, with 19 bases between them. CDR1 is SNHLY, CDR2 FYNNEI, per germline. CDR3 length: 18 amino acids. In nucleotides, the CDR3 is TGTGCCAGCACCAATGGGGCGGCCCCTCGCTCTGGGGCCAACGTCCTGACTTTC. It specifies CASTNGAAPRSGANVLTF.

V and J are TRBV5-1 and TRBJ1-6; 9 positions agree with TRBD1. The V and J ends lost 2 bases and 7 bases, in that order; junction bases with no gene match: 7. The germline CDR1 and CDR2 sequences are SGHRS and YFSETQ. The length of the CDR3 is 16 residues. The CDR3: CASSFGWTGDNSPLHF. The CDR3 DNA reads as TGCGCCAGCAGCTTTGGCTGGACAGGGGACAATTCACCCCTCCACTTT.

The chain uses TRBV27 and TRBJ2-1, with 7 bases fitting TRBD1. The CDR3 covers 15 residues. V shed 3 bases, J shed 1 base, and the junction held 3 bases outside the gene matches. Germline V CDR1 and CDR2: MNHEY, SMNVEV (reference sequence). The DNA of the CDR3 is TGTGCCAGCAGTTTCGAGGGGGCATCCTACAATGAGCAGTTCTTC. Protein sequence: CASSFEGASYNEQFF.

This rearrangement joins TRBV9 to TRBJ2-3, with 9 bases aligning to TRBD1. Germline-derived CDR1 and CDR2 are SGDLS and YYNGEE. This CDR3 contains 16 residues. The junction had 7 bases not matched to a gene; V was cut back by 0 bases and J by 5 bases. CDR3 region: CASSVAWDRERDTQYF. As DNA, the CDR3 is TGTGCCAGCAGCGTAGCTTGGGACAGGGAACGAGATACGCAGTATTTT. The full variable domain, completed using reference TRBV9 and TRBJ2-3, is DSGVTQTPKHLITATGQRVTLRCSPRSGDLSVYWYQQSLDQGLQFLIQYYNGEERAKGNILERFSAQQFPDLHSELNLSSLELGDSALYFCASSVAWDRERDTQYFGPGTRLTVL.

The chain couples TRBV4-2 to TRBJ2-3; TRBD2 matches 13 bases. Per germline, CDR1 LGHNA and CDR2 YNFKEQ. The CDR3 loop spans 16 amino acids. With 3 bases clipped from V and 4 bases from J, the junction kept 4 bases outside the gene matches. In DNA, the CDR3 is TGTGCCAGCAGCCATCCGGGACTAGCGGGATCAGATACGCAGTATTTT. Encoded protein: CASSHPGLAGSDTQYF.

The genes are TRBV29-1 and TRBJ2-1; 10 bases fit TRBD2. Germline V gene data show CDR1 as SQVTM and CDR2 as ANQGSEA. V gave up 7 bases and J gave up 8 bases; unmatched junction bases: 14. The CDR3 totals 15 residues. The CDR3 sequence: CSADSGTSVLDEQFF. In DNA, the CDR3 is TGCAGCGCAGATTCCGGGACTAGCGTCCTCGATGAGCAGTTCTTC.

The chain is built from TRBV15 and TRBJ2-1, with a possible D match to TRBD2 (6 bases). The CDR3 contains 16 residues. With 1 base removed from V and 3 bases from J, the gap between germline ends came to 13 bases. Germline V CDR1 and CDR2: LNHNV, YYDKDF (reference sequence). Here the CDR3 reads CATSRAPGLNYNEQFF. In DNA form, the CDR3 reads TGTGCCACCAGCAGAGCACCGGGACTGAACTACAATGAGCAGTTCTTC.

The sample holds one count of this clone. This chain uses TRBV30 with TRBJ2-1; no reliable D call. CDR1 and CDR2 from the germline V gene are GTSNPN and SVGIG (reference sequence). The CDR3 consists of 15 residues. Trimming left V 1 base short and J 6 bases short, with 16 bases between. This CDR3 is CAWSEGDRNLNEQFF. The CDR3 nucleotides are TGTGCCTGGAGTGAAGGAGACCGCAACCTCAATGAGCAGTTCTTC.

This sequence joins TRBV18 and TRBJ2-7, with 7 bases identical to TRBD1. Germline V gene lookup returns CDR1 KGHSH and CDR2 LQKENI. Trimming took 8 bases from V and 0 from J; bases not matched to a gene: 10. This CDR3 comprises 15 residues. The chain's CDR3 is CASTSFGTDSYEQYF. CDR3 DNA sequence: TGTGCCAGCACATCCTTCGGGACAGACTCCTACGAGCAGTACTTC.

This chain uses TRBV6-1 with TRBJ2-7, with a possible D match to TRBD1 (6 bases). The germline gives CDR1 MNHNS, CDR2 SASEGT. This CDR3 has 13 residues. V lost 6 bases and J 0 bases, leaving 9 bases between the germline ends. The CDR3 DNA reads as TGTGCCAGCAGGTACAGGGCCTCCTACGAGCAGTACTTC. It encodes CASRYRASYEQYF.

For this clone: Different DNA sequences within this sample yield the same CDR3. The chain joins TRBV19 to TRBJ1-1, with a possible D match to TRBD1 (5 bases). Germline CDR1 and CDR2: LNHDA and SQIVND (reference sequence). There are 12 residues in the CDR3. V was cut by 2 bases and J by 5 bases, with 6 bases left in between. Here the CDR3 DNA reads TGTGCCAGTAGTATATGGGGGACTGAAGCTTTCTTT. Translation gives CASSIWGTEAFF.

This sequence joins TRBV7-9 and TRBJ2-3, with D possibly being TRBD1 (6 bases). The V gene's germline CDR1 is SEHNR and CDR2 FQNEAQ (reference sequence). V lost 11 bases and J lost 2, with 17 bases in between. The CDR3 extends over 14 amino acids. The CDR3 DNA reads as TGTGCCGGCCAAGGGGACACTAACACAGATACGCAGTATTTT. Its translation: CAGQGDTNTDTQYF.

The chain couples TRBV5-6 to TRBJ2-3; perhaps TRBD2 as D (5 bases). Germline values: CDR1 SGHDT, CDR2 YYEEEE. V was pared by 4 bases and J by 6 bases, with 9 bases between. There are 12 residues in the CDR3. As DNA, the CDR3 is TGTGCCAGCAGCCAGAGGGTGGATACGCAGTATTTT. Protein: CASSQRVDTQYF.

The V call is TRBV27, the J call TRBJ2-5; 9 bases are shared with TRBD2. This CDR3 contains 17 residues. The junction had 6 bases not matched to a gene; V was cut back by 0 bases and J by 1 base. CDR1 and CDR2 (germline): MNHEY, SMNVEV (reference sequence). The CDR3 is CASSLSSSGGIQETQYF. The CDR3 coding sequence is TGTGCCAGCAGTTTATCGTCGAGCGGGGGGATCCAAGAGACCCAGTACTTC.

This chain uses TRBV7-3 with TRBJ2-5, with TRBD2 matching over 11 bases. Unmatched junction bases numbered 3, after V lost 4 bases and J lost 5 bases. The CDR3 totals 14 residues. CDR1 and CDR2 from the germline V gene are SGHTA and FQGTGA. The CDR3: CASSSSGRSETQYF. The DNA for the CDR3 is TGTGCCAGCAGCTCTAGCGGGAGGAGTGAGACCCAGTACTTC.